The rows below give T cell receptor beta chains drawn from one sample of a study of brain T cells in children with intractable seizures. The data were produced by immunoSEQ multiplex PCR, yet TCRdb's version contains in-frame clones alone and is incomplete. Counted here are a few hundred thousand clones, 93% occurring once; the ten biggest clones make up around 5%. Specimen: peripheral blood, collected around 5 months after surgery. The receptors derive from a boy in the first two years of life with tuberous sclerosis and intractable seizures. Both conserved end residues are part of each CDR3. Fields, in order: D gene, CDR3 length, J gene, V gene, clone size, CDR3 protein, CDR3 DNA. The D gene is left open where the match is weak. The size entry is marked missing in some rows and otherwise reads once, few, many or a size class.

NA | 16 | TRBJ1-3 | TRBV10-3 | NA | CAISPLEVSSGNTIYF | TGTGCCATCAGCCCCTTGGAGGTTAGCTCTGGAAACACCATATATTTT
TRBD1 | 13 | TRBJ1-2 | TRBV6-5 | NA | CAGTTGEVYGYTF | TGTGCCGGGACGACAGGGGAGGTCTATGGCTACACCTTC
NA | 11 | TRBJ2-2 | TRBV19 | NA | CASSLAGELFF | TGTGCCAGTAGTCTGGCGGGGGAGCTGTTTTTT
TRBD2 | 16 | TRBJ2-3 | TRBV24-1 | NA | CATSDLTSGGVDTQYF | TGTGCCACCAGTGATTTAACTAGCGGAGGGGTAGATACGCAGTATTTT
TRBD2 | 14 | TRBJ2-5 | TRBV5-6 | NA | CASTPGGRGETQYF | TGTGCCAGCACCCCGGGAGGGCGAGGAGAGACCCAGTACTTC
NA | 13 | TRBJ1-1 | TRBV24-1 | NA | CATSGGGNTEAFF | TGTGCCACCAGTGGAGGGGGGAACACTGAAGCTTTCTTT
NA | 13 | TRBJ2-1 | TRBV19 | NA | CASGLLTYNEQFF | TGTGCCAGCGGACTCCTCACCTACAATGAGCAGTTCTTC
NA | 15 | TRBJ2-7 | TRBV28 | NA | CASITQGGRIGEQYF | TGTGCCAGCATTACTCAAGGTGGACGGATAGGGGAGCAGTACTTC
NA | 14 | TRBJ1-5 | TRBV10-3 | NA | CAISESEGDQPQHF | TGTGCCATCAGTGAGTCTGAAGGGGATCAGCCCCAGCATTTT
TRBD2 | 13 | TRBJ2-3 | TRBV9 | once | CASSRLAADTQYF | TGTGCCAGCAGTCGACTAGCGGCAGATACGCAGTATTTT
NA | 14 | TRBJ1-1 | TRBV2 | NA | CASRGAGANTEAFF | TGTGCCAGTAGGGGTGCTGGAGCGAACACTGAAGCTTTCTTT
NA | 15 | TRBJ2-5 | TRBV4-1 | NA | CASSQKGLPQETQYF | TGCGCCAGCAGCCAAAAAGGCCTGCCTCAAGAGACCCAGTACTTC
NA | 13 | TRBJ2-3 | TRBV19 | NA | CATSDSLTDTQYF | TGTGCCACCTCGGACAGCCTCACAGATACGCAGTATTTT
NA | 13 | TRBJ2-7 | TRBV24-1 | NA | CATSAGNSYEQYF | TGTGCCACCAGTGCGGGGAATTCCTACGAGCAGTACTTC
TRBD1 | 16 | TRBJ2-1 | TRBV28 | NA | CASSPYGQGKYNEQFF | TGTGCCAGCAGTCCCTACGGACAGGGGAAGTACAATGAGCAGTTCTTC
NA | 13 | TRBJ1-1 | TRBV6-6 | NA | CASSYGRNTEAFF | TGTGCCAGCAGTTACGGGCGGAACACTGAAGCTTTCTTT
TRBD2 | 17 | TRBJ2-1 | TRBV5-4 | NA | CASSSISGRGSYNEQFF | TGTGCCAGCAGCTCAATTAGCGGGAGAGGGTCCTACAATGAGCAGTTCTTC
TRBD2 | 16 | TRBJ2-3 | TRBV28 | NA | CASSLGLAGGADTQYF | TGTGCCAGCAGTCTTGGACTAGCGGGAGGGGCAGATACGCAGTATTTT
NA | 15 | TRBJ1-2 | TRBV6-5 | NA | CASITGKWGLYGYTF | TGTGCCAGCATTACAGGAAAATGGGGTCTCTATGGCTACACCTTC
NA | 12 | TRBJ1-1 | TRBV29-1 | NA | CSVGRLDTEAFF | TGCAGCGTTGGCAGGCTGGACACTGAAGCTTTCTTT
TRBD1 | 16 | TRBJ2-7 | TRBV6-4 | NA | CASSDSWDRVSYEQYF | TGTGCCAGCAGTGACTCTTGGGACAGGGTCTCCTACGAGCAGTACTTC
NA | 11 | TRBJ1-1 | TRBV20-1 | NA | CSAEIRRGAFF | TGCAGTGCTGAGATCCGTCGAGGGGCTTTCTTT
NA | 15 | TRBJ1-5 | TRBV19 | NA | CASSIKRGSNQPQHF | TGTGCCAGTAGTATTAAGAGAGGGAGCAATCAGCCCCAGCATTTT
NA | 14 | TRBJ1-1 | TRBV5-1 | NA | CASRVYEGDTEAFF | TGCGCCAGCAGGGTTTATGAGGGGGACACTGAAGCTTTCTTT
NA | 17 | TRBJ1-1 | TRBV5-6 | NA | CASSFDMGFTKNTEAFF | TGTGCCAGCAGCTTCGATATGGGGTTTACCAAGAACACTGAAGCTTTCTTT
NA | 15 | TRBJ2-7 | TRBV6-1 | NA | CASSEGGADTYEQYF | TGTGCCAGCAGTGAAGGGGGGGCGGATACCTACGAGCAGTACTTC
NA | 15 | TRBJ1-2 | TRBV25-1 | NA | CASSAPQKGVSGYTF | TGTGCCAGCAGTGCTCCCCAGAAGGGAGTTAGTGGCTACACCTTC
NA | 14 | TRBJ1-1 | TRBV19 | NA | CASIPRGLGTEAFF | TGTGCCAGTATCCCCCGGGGGCTGGGCACTGAAGCTTTCTTT
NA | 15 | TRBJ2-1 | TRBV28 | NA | CASSLWHGTYNEQFF | TGTGCCAGCAGTTTATGGCACGGGACATACAATGAGCAGTTCTTC
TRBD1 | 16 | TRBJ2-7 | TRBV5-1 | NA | CASSPTPGQGPYEQYF | TGCGCCAGCAGCCCTACCCCGGGACAGGGACCCTACGAGCAGTACTTC
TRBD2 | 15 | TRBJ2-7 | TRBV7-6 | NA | CASSMGLAGVAEQYF | TGTGCCAGCAGCATGGGACTAGCGGGAGTTGCTGAGCAGTACTTC
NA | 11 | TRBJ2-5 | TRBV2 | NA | CASSLQETQYF | TGTGCCAGCAGCTTACAAGAGACCCAGTACTTC